The rows below give T cell receptor beta chains drawn from one sample of a study of blood T cell repertoires in COVID-19. Measured with immunoSEQ multiplex PCR; TCRdb has only the in-frame clones, and not every one. The table has tens of thousands of clones, 88% seen once; the top ten hold more than 1.5%. The sample consisted of peripheral blood. The source is a woman aged 80 or older with active or convalescent COVID-19. The CDR3 runs from the conserved cysteine through the conserved F or W. A D gene is named only where the DNA matches it firmly. For some rows the clone size is stated as once, few or many, or as a class when expanded; others skip it.

abundance,d_gene,v_gene,j_gene,CDR3aa,CDR3nt
-,TRBD2,TRBV4-3,TRBJ2-3,CASSIGTSFSDTQYF,TGCGCCAGCAGCATTGGGACTAGCTTTTCAGATACGCAGTATTTT
-,TRBD1,TRBV5-4,TRBJ2-1,CASSLARTGGNEQFF,TGTGCCAGCAGCTTGGCCCGGACAGGGGGGAATGAGCAGTTCTTC
-,-,TRBV12-5,TRBJ1-1,CASGLVPGGGNTEAFF,TGTGCTAGTGGTTTGGTACCTGGAGGAGGGAACACTGAAGCTTTCTTT
-,-,TRBV24-1,TRBJ1-2,CATSGASGGDYGYTF,TGTGCCACCAGTGGGGCTTCGGGGGGTGATTATGGCTACACCTTC
few,TRBD1,TRBV5-5,TRBJ1-5,CASSKLGQGQPQHF,TGTGCCAGCAGCAAACTGGGACAGGGCCAGCCCCAGCATTTT
few,TRBD2,TRBV7-9,TRBJ2-3,CASSPQPPSGRLNTQYF,TGTGCCAGCAGCCCCCAGCCCCCTAGCGGGAGATTAAATACGCAGTATTTT
few,-,TRBV19,TRBJ1-6,CASTRGSSSYNSPLHF,TGTGCCAGTACCCGCGGCTCGAGCTCCTATAATTCACCCCTCCACTTT
-,-,TRBV27,TRBJ2-3,CASSSGSTDTQYF,TGTGCCAGCAGTTCAGGGTCCACAGATACGCAGTATTTT
-,TRBD1,TRBV4-1,TRBJ2-2,CASSGTGTGGRVTGELFF,TGCGCCAGCAGCGGAACCGGCACAGGGGGCCGGGTCACCGGGGAGCTGTTTTTT
-,TRBD2,TRBV4-2,TRBJ2-1,CASSRTLAASGNVRPYNEQFF,TGTGCCAGCAGCCGAACTCTGGCGGCTAGCGGGAACGTTCGGCCCTACAATGAGCAGTTCTTC
-,-,TRBV21-1,TRBJ1-2,CASSTRTGGCGYTF,TGTGCCAGCAGCACCCGGACAGGGGGTTGTGGCTACACCTTC
few,-,TRBV20-1,TRBJ1-2,CSAREGQTLF,TGCAGTGCTAGAGAGGGGCAGACGCTTTTC
-,TRBD1,TRBV19,TRBJ1-5,CASSQRDRGLNQPQHF,TGTGCCAGTAGTCAGCGGGACAGGGGGCTAAATCAGCCCCAGCATTTT
-,-,TRBV5-8,TRBJ1-1,CASSFGGRAEAFF,TGTGCCAGCAGCTTCGGGGGACGGGCTGAAGCTTTCTTT
-,TRBD1,TRBV3-1/TRBV3-2,TRBJ2-2,CASNLLTGGNTGELFF,TGTGCCAGCAACCTACTGACAGGGGGGAACACCGGGGAGCTGTTTTTT
-,-,TRBV1,TRBJ1-1,CTSSQGVRGSNTEAFF,TGCACCAGCAGCCAAGGCGTCCGGGGTTCGAACACTGAAGCTTTCTTT
-,TRBD2,TRBV4-3,TRBJ2-1,CASSHDPPTSSNRQQFF,TGCGCCAGCAGCCACGATCCCCCGACTAGCTCAAATAGGCAGCAGTTCTTC
-,TRBD1,TRBV18,TRBJ1-5,CASSAQGASNQPQHF,TGTGCCAGCTCAGCGCAGGGGGCTAGCAATCAGCCCCAGCATTTT
once,-,TRBV29-1,TRBJ2-1,CSVEEGRNEQFF,TGCAGCGTTGAGGAGGGGCGCAATGAGCAGTTCTTC
-,-,TRBV21-1,TRBJ1-2,CASSPRDSFNYGYTF,TGTGCCAGCAGCCCCCGGGACAGCTTTAACTATGGCTACACCTTC
-,TRBD1,TRBV7-9,TRBJ2-7,CASSLRTGGYYEQYF,TGTGCCAGCAGCTTAAGGACAGGCGGATACTACGAGCAGTACTTC
-,TRBD1,TRBV11-3,TRBJ2-7,CASSVTGAYEQYF,TGTGCCAGCAGCGTGACAGGGGCCTACGAGCAGTACTTC
-,-,TRBV7-9,TRBJ2-1,CASSFGTSEQFF,TGTGCCAGCAGCTTCGGGACTTCAGAGCAGTTCTTC
-,TRBD2,TRBV19,TRBJ2-3,CASSILAGGLSTDTQYF,TGTGCCAGTAGTATTCTAGCGGGGGGGTTGAGCACAGATACGCAGTATTTT
-,-,TRBV2,TRBJ1-5,CASSGVGGNQPQHF,TGTGCCAGCAGCGGCGTGGGGGGGAATCAGCCCCAGCATTTT
-,-,TRBV12-3/TRBV12-4,TRBJ1-2,CASSSSGDYGYTF,TGTGCCAGCAGCTCAAGCGGGGACTATGGCTACACCTTC
few,TRBD1,TRBV28,TRBJ2-1,CASSLDRAKFF,TGTGCCAGCAGTCTTGACAGGGCCAAGTTCTTC
-,TRBD1,TRBV27,TRBJ2-5,CASSSPGTGLETQYF,TGTGCCAGCAGTTCACCGGGGACAGGGCTCGAGACCCAGTACTTC
-,-,TRBV21-1,TRBJ1-2,CALGPGGPNYGYTF,TGTGCCCTGGGTCCAGGGGGACCTAACTATGGCTACACCTTC
once,TRBD2,TRBV12-3/TRBV12-4,TRBJ2-1,CASTLAGGNEQFF,TGTGCCAGCACGCTAGCGGGAGGGAATGAGCAGTTCTTC
-,TRBD1,TRBV3-1/TRBV3-2,TRBJ1-2,CASTGKQGTYGYTF,TGTGCCAGCACTGGTAAACAGGGGACCTATGGCTACACCTTC
once,TRBD1,TRBV5-6,TRBJ2-7,CASAKGQGTYEQYF,TGTGCCAGCGCGAAGGGACAGGGCACCTACGAGCAGTACTTC
-,-,TRBV7-2,TRBJ1-2,CASSLGSGDYGYTF,TGTGCCAGCAGCTTAGGTTCAGGGGACTATGGCTACACCTTC
-,-,TRBV11-3,TRBJ2-6,CASSEEGSSGANVLTF,TGTGCCAGCAGCGAGGAAGGGAGCTCTGGGGCCAACGTCCTGACTTTC
-,TRBD1,TRBV7-2,TRBJ1-2,CASSHGQGSYGYTF,TGTGCCAGCAGCCACGGACAGGGAAGTTATGGCTACACCTTC
-,TRBD2,TRBV6-1,TRBJ2-3,CASSKGSTSGPSTDTQYF,TGTGCCAGCAGTAAAGGATCCACTAGCGGGCCTAGCACAGATACGCAGTATTTT
once,-,TRBV6-6,TRBJ2-1,CASSYSRDPYNEQFF,TGTGCCAGCAGTTACTCGAGGGATCCCTACAATGAGCAGTTCTTC
-,-,TRBV27,TRBJ2-7,CASSFLPGYEQYF,TGTGCCAGCAGTTTCTTACCCGGCTACGAGCAGTACTTC
-,TRBD2,TRBV6-5,TRBJ2-3,CASSLAGLTDTQYF,TGTGCCAGCAGTCTAGCGGGTCTGACAGATACGCAGTATTTT
-,-,TRBV4-2,TRBJ2-5,CASSQSPGWGGGETQYF,TGTGCCAGCAGCCAGTCTCCTGGATGGGGGGGCGGTGAGACCCAGTACTTC
-,TRBD1,TRBV7-9,TRBJ1-2,CASSLGDRAGLTF,TGTGCCAGCAGCTTAGGGGACAGGGCCGGGTTGACCTTC
-,-,TRBV15,TRBJ2-1,CATSRGVTESSEQFF,TGTGCCACCAGCAGAGGGGTGACTGAAAGCAGTGAGCAGTTCTTC
-,TRBD1,TRBV5-1,TRBJ1-2,CASSPDRDHGYTF,TGCGCCAGCAGCCCGGACAGGGACCATGGCTACACCTTC